A selection of T cell receptor beta chains follows, all from one sample in a study of T cells in Graves' hyperthyroidism and ophthalmopathy. Via MiXCR, TCRdb re-called the multiplex PCR reads, giving one row per CDR3 protein. The profile shows some 600,000 distinct CDR3 sequences, more than 11% of them singletons. Sequenced material: blood. The receptors here all came from a woman aged 25 to 39 with Graves' hyperthyroidism that later progressed to Graves' ophthalmopathy. The CDR3 runs from the conserved cysteine through the conserved F or W. A D gene is named only where the DNA matches it firmly. Expanded clones are given a class, and other clones once, few, many or no size at all.

TRBJ2-4	TRBV5-1	many	TRBD2	CASSWAGDLRLDIQYF	TGCGCCAGCAGCTGGGCGGGAGATTTGCGGCTAGACATTCAGTACTTC
TRBJ2-5	TRBV7-9	many	.	CASSSQVETQYF	TGTGCCAGCAGTTCCCAAGTAGAGACCCAGTACTTC
TRBJ2-7	TRBV28	.	TRBD2	CASRDTSGSPHEQYF	TGTGCCAGCAGGGATACTAGCGGGAGTCCCCACGAGCAGTACTTC
TRBJ2-7	TRBV3-1	many	.	CASSQRRTYYEQYF	TGTGCCAGCAGCCAACGGAGAACTTACTACGAGCAGTACTTC
TRBJ2-7	TRBV27	many	TRBD1	CASSQDRGNLPYEQYF	TGTGCCAGCAGTCAAGACAGGGGCAATCTACCCTACGAGCAGTACTTC
TRBJ1-6	TRBV11-2	many	.	CASSLDLQLPNSPLHF	TGTGCCAGCAGCTTAGATCTCCAGCTACCTAATTCACCCCTCCACTTT
TRBJ1-4	TRBV30	.	.	CAWSASRRTRNEKLFF	TGTGCCTGGAGTGCCTCCCGGCGGACCCGGAATGAAAAACTGTTTTTT
TRBJ1-4	TRBV12-3/TRBV12-4	many	.	CASSQVREKLFF	TGTGCCAGCAGTCAGGTCCGTGAAAAACTGTTTTTT
TRBJ2-7	TRBV29-1	.	.	CSAIQGGSYEQYF	TGCAGCGCTATACAGGGGGGGTCCTACGAGCAGTACTTC
TRBJ1-5	TRBV5-6	few	.	CASSSNGRSNQPQHF	TGTGCCAGCAGCTCCAATGGGAGGTCTAATCAGCCCCAGCATTTT
TRBJ1-1	TRBV20-1	.	.	CSARGVGGTEAFF	TGCAGTGCTAGGGGGGTGGGGGGCACTGAAGCTTTCTTT
TRBJ2-7	TRBV6-5	few	.	CASSYLRTAGAYEQYF	TGTGCCAGCAGTTACTTGAGGACGGCCGGGGCCTACGAGCAGTACTTC
TRBJ2-6	TRBV6-5	few	.	CASSYSRAGANVLTF	TGTGCCAGCAGTTACTCGAGGGCTGGGGCCAACGTCCTGACTTTC
TRBJ2-7	TRBV20-1	many	TRBD2	CSANSGRGIIEQYF	TGCAGTGCTAATAGCGGGAGAGGAATCATCGAGCAGTACTTC
TRBJ2-1	TRBV10-3	many	TRBD2	CAINPGTSDNEQFF	TGTGCCATCAACCCCGGGACTAGTGACAATGAGCAGTTCTTC
TRBJ2-2	TRBV20-1	.	TRBD1	CSARGQLNTGELFF	TGCAGTGCTAGGGGACAGTTGAACACCGGGGAGCTGTTTTTT
TRBJ2-3	TRBV19	.	.	CASSTDPDLTDTQYF	TGTGCCAGTAGTACTGATCCAGACCTCACAGATACGCAGTATTTT
TRBJ2-7	TRBV12-3/TRBV12-4	many	.	CASSRGPFEQYF	TGTGCCAGCAGCCGGGGACCTTTCGAGCAGTACTTC
TRBJ2-1	TRBV24-1	few	TRBD2	CATSEHLAGLYNEQFF	TGTGCCACCAGTGAGCACCTAGCGGGTCTATACAATGAGCAGTTCTTC
TRBJ2-5	TRBV3-1	.	.	CASSQVNGFPPRETQYF	TGTGCCAGCAGCCAAGTAAATGGGTTTCCCCCCCGGGAGACCCAGTACTTC
TRBJ2-7	TRBV11-2	many	.	CASATNAKNGQYF	TGTGCCAGCGCGACCAACGCCAAAAATGGGCAGTACTTC
TRBJ2-1	TRBV7-2	many	TRBD2	CASSLGPQREGSNEQFF	TGTGCCAGCAGCTTAGGACCCCAGCGGGAGGGAAGCAATGAGCAGTTCTTC
TRBJ1-2	TRBV6-1	.	TRBD1	CASSRGQGAGGANYGYTF	TGTGCCAGCAGCAGGGGACAGGGGGCGGGAGGGGCTAACTATGGCTACACCTTC
TRBJ2-3	TRBV27	few	TRBD2	CASSRGTSGSFSAQYF	TGTGCCAGCAGTAGAGGGACTAGCGGGAGTTTCTCAGCGCAGTATTTT
TRBJ2-2	TRBV28	.	.	CASSPYGPPIGELFF	TGTGCCAGCAGTCCCTACGGGCCTCCCATCGGGGAGCTGTTTTTT
TRBJ2-5	TRBV2	.	TRBD2	CASSAGTSGRRETQYF	TGTGCCAGCAGCGCCGGGACTAGCGGGAGGAGAGAGACCCAGTACTTC
TRBJ2-7	TRBV5-4	.	TRBD1	CTSSLGQGGEQYF	TGTACCAGCAGCTTGGGACAGGGTGGGGAGCAGTACTTC
TRBJ2-7	TRBV12-5	.	TRBD1	CASGPPTGGYEQYF	TGTGCTAGTGGCCCTCCGACAGGGGGCTACGAGCAGTACTTC
TRBJ2-2	TRBV29-1	few	.	CSGNRESGELFF	TGCAGCGGCAACAGGGAGTCCGGGGAGCTGTTTTTT
TRBJ1-4	TRBV3-1	many	.	CAVGGPTNEKLFF	TGTGCCGTCGGGGGGCCCACTAATGAAAAACTGTTTTTT
TRBJ2-1	TRBV19	.	.	CASSVGGWEQFF	TGTGCCAGTAGTGTAGGAGGTTGGGAGCAGTTCTTC
TRBJ2-3	TRBV24-1	few	.	CATRSRDSEGDTQYF	TGTGCCACCAGATCCCGGGACTCGGAGGGAGATACGCAGTATTTT
TRBJ2-7	TRBV5-1	many	.	CASNPGGRDEQYF	TGCGCCAGCAACCCAGGCGGGCGGGACGAGCAGTACTTC
TRBJ1-1	TRBV19	.	.	CASCRDGFMNTEAFF	TGTGCCAGTTGCCGGGACGGCTTCATGAACACTGAAGCTTTCTTT
TRBJ2-5	TRBV7-9	few	.	CASSLIILGSGETQYF	TGTGCCAGCAGCTTAATCATTCTCGGGTCGGGAGAGACCCAGTACTTC
TRBJ1-1	TRBV29-1	few	.	CSVEDSIF	TGCAGCGTTGAGGACAGCATCTTT
TRBJ1-2	TRBV3-1	few	.	CASSHGSSRDGYTF	TGTGCCAGCAGCCACGGGTCGTCTAGAGATGGCTACACCTTC
TRBJ1-3	TRBV29-1	many	.	CSVEDPGSGNTIYF	TGCAGCGTTGAAGATCCAGGGTCTGGAAACACCATATATTTT
TRBJ1-3	TRBV18	.	TRBD1	CASSPMTGGEFNTLYF	TGTGCCAGCTCACCGATGACAGGGGGCGAATTTAACACCTTATATTTT
TRBJ2-3	TRBV15	many	.	CATSRDWGAGQGNTQYF	TGTGCCACCAGCAGAGATTGGGGAGCAGGGCAAGGGAATACGCAGTATTTT
TRBJ2-1	TRBV11-2	once	.	CASSFGLGREQFF	TGTGCCAGCAGCTTCGGACTGGGGCGTGAGCAGTTCTTC
TRBJ1-5	TRBV28	many	.	CASFPTWTVGNQPQHF	TGTGCCAGCTTTCCGACTTGGACGGTAGGGAATCAGCCCCAGCATTTT
TRBJ1-2	TRBV12-3/TRBV12-4	many	.	CASSTGRGRLANYGYTF	TGTGCCAGCAGTACAGGGCGGGGGAGGTTAGCTAACTATGGCTACACCTTC
TRBJ2-1	TRBV11-3	few	.	CASSLTPTEQFF	TGTGCCAGCAGCTTAACCCCGACAGAGCAGTTCTTC
TRBJ1-5	TRBV5-6	.	TRBD1	CASSLFDRGNNQPQHF	TGTGCCAGCAGCTTGTTTGACAGGGGGAACAATCAGCCCCAGCATTTT
TRBJ2-7	TRBV6-2/TRBV6-3	many	TRBD1	CASRPLRTGRGYEQYF	TGTGCCAGCAGACCCCTTAGGACAGGCCGGGGATACGAGCAGTACTTC
TRBJ2-1	TRBV4-2	many	.	CASSQDRATYNEQFF	TGTGCCAGCAGCCAAGACAGGGCGACCTACAATGAGCAGTTCTTC
TRBJ2-1	TRBV6-2/TRBV6-3	many	TRBD2	CASQRESGNEQFF	TGTGCCAGCCAGCGGGAATCGGGGAATGAGCAGTTCTTC
TRBJ2-5	TRBV4-1	many	TRBD2	CASSHWEAGPLGETQYF	TGCGCCAGCAGCCATTGGGAAGCGGGGCCTTTGGGGGAGACCCAGTACTTC
TRBJ2-4	TRBV20-1	many	.	CSASEGLVYIQYF	TGCAGTGCTTCAGAGGGGCTAGTGTACATTCAGTACTTC
TRBJ2-1	TRBV11-2	many	TRBD2	CASSLDPASGSIYDEQFF	TGTGCCAGCAGCTTAGATCCAGCTAGCGGGAGTATCTACGATGAGCAGTTCTTC
TRBJ2-5	TRBV29-1	many	.	CSVTSYQETQYF	TGCAGCGTAACTAGTTACCAAGAGACCCAGTACTTC
TRBJ2-2	TRBV18	.	.	CASSPQGFGGELFF	TGTGCCAGCTCGCCACAGGGCTTCGGCGGGGAGCTGTTTTTT